Below are 12 T cell receptor beta chains sequenced from a single sample in a study of blood T cell repertoires in COVID-19. Sequencing used immunoSEQ multiplex PCR; TCRdb keeps in-frame clones, though not all of them. The repertoire has nearly 25,000 clones, 82% of them found once; the top ten carry approximately 8.6%. What was sequenced was peripheral blood. These receptors originate from a human donor in a cohort sampled during active COVID-19.

This rearrangement joins TRBV12-5 to TRBJ1-1, with D perhaps matching TRBD1 (6 bases). Germline CDR1 is LGHNT and CDR2 is FRNRAP. This CDR3 contains 13 residues. V lost 0 bases to trimming and J lost 4 bases, with 6 bases between them. DNA of the CDR3: TGTGCTAGTGGTTTGGTAGGGGGCACTGAAGCTTTCTTT. Protein product: CASGLVGGTEAFF. Supplemented by reference TRBV12-5 and TRBJ1-1, the full variable domain reads DARVTQTPRHKVTEMGQEVTMRCQPILGHNTVFWYRQTMMQGLELLAYFRNRAPLDDSGMPKDRFSAEMPDATLATLKIQPSEPRDSAVYFCASGLVGGTEAFFGQGTRLTVV.

CDR3 protein: CASSLAPRGQGNSPLHF. The CDR3 coding sequence is TGTGCCAGCAGCTTGGCTCCGAGGGGGCAGGGTAATTCACCCCTCCACTTT. The J gene is TRBJ1-6, the V gene TRBV5-4, with 7 positions matching TRBD1. Germline values: CDR1 SGHNT, CDR2 YYREEE (reference sequence). The CDR3 is made up of 17 amino acids. Germline trimming cut 0 bases from V and 6 bases from J; bases unmatched to any gene: 9.

The J gene is TRBJ2-1, the V gene TRBV6-5; D is perhaps TRBD2 (5 bases). Germline-derived CDR1 and CDR2 are MNHEY and SVGAGI. CDR3 length: 16 amino acids. V lost 2 bases and J lost 8, with 19 bases in between. The CDR3 loop reads CASSYGGSVMLDEQFF. CDR3 nucleotide sequence: TGTGCCAGCAGTTACGGCGGGTCGGTCATGCTCGATGAGCAGTTCTTC.

CDR3 nucleotide sequence: TGTGCCAGCAGTTTACGAGAGAACACTGAAGCTTTCTTT. It codes for CASSLRENTEAFF. The genes are TRBV27 and TRBJ1-1; no definite D call. Trimming left V 2 bases short and J 1 base short, with 5 bases between. The germline CDR1 and CDR2 sequences are MNHEY and SMNVEV (reference sequence). The CDR3 totals 13 residues.

This chain joins TRBV5-1 and TRBJ1-4, with a tentative D call TRBD1 (5 bases). V gave up 0 bases and J gave up 5 bases, with 14 bases separating them. The CDR3 sequence is 16 residues long. CDR1 is SGHRS, CDR2 YFSETQ, per germline. The CDR3: CASSLAPRQTNEKLFF. The CDR3 nucleotides read TGCGCCAGCAGCTTGGCCCCCAGACAGACGAATGAAAAACTGTTTTTT. Full variable domain (outside the CDR3, taken from reference TRBV5-1 and TRBJ1-4): KAGVTQTPRYLIKTRGQQVTLSCSPISGHRSVSWYQQTPGQGLQFLFEYFSETQRNKGNFPGRFSGRQFSNSRSEMNVSTLELGDSALYLCASSLAPRQTNEKLFFGSGTQLSVL.

The V and J genes are TRBV19 and TRBJ1-2; weak D call: TRBD1 (5 bases). The ends were cut back, 1 base at V and 7 bases at J, with 16 bases in the middle. In germline, CDR1 is LNHDA, CDR2 SQIVND (reference sequence). The CDR3 is 15 amino acids. CDR3 sequence (DNA): TGTGCCAGTAGTATAGCTCAGGGTCGGGTAGGTGGCTACACCTTC. Its protein product is CASSIAQGRVGGYTF.

The chain combines TRBV3-1 (or the pseudogene TRBV3-2) with TRBJ2-1, with 8 bases fitting TRBD2. The CDR3 loop spans 19 amino acids. Germline CDR1 is LGHDT and CDR2 is YNNKEL (reference sequence). J gave up 10 bases and V 5 bases, and 25 bases lay outside the gene matches. This CDR3 is CASSLPKLRPGGAVVEQFF. The CDR3 DNA follows: TGTGCCAGCAGCTTACCCAAACTTAGGCCGGGGGGGGCCGTGGTCGAGCAGTTCTTC.

The chain is built from TRBV27 and TRBJ1-2; TRBD1 might be the D (6 bases). Trimming pared 2 bases from V and 5 bases from J, leaving 18 bases between. Germline V gene data show CDR1 as MNHEY and CDR2 as SMNVEV (reference sequence). The CDR3 has 16 amino acids. The CDR3 DNA is TGTGCCAGCAGTTTACATCGGACAGATAGGGTGTATGGCTACACCTTC. This encodes CASSLHRTDRVYGYTF.

The chain is built from TRBV24-1 and TRBJ1-1; 10 bases are a match to TRBD1. Per the germline V gene, CDR1 is KGHDR and CDR2 is SFDVKD. The CDR3 is 14 amino acids. Unmatched junction bases numbered 5, after V lost 7 bases and J lost 4 bases. Written as DNA, the CDR3 is TGTGCCACCAGGGACAGGGGGGAATCCACTGAAGCTTTCTTT. Translated, it gives CATRDRGESTEAFF.

The CDR3 is CASSFTSGTGLYGYTF. The CDR3 DNA reads TGTGCCAGCAGTTTCACCTCCGGGACAGGCCTATATGGCTACACCTTC. The chain has TRBV6-5 and TRBJ1-2, with 8 bases aligning to TRBD1. There are 16 residues in the CDR3. J lost 5 bases, V lost 4 bases, and 12 bases had no gene match. CDR1 MNHEY and CDR2 SVGAGI come from the germline V gene.

There are a few counts of this clone. V is TRBV6-2 or TRBV6-3 and J is TRBJ1-1, with a tentative D call TRBD1 (6 bases). CDR1 is MNHEY, CDR2 SVGEGT, per germline. With 5 bases removed from V and 6 bases from J, the gap between germline ends came to 13 bases. The CDR3 is made up of 13 amino acids. CDR3 in amino acids: CASSGQYGAEAFF. CDR3 nucleotides: TGTGCCAGCAGTGGACAGTACGGAGCTGAAGCTTTCTTT.

CDR3 loop: CASSAPDIYLQETQYF. CDR3 bases: TGTGCCAGCAGCGCTCCGGACATTTATTTGCAAGAGACCCAGTACTTC. The chain combines TRBV9 with TRBJ2-5; D is possibly TRBD1 (5 bases). This CDR3 comprises 16 residues. Trimming removed 3 bases at V and 2 bases at J, with 17 bases between. CDR1 and CDR2 (germline): SGDLS, YYNGEE.